The 9 T cell receptor beta chains presented below share a single source sample, sequenced in a study of T cell repertoires in ileal Crohn's disease. The protocol was immunoSEQ multiplex PCR, while the TCRdb copy is restricted to in-frame clones and leaves out a portion. The sample holds more than 9,000 clones, about 80% seen once. Sequenced material: ileal tissue. The receptors derive from an adult with Crohn's disease.

This clone has only a few counts. V gene TRBV7-9 combines with J gene TRBJ2-1; TRBD2 aligns across 7 bases. The CDR3 extends over 11 amino acids. Germline values: CDR1 SEHNR, CDR2 FQNEAQ (reference sequence). The V segment lost 4 bases and the J segment 15 bases; nucleotides outside the gene matches: 6. The CDR3 loop reads CASSYRDYRFF. The CDR3 nucleotides read TGTGCCAGCAGCTACCGGGACTATCGGTTCTTC.

The chain employs TRBV7-9 and TRBJ1-3, with unresolved D. V lost 1 base to trimming and J lost 11 bases, with 9 bases between them. Germline loops: CDR1 SEHNR, CDR2 FQNEAQ (reference sequence). This CDR3 region has 12 residues. The CDR3 region has the DNA TGTGCCAGCAGCTTAGGACAACCGCCCATATATTTT. It yields the protein CASSLGQPPIYF.

This CDR3 reads CAWSEGPYWEQYF. As DNA, the CDR3 is TGTGCCTGGTCGGAGGGCCCCTATTGGGAGCAGTACTTC. This chain links TRBV30 with TRBJ2-7; possible D gene TRBD2, 6 bases. The CDR3 has 13 residues. Germline CDR1 GTSNPN, CDR2 SVGIG (reference sequence). Trimming removed 5 bases at V and 7 bases at J, with 18 bases between.

The rearrangement joins TRBV27 to TRBJ2-1; 9 bases align to TRBD1. CDR3 length: 15 amino acids. J gave up 2 bases and V 4 bases, and 3 bases lay outside the gene matches. The V gene's germline CDR1 is MNHEY and CDR2 SMNVEV (reference sequence). The chain's CDR3 is CASSSGTGTYNEQFF. Here the CDR3 DNA reads TGTGCCAGCAGTTCCGGGACAGGGACCTACAATGAGCAGTTCTTC.

The chain employs TRBV30 and TRBJ1-2; D is unresolved. Trimming took off 0 bases at V and 2 bases at J, with 7 bases between the two ends. From germline, CDR1 is GTSNPN and CDR2 SVGIG (reference sequence). The CDR3 sequence is 13 residues long. The CDR3 sequence: CAWSVQLNYGYTF. CDR3 nucleotides: TGTGCCTGGAGTGTACAGCTAAACTATGGCTACACCTTC.

The chain couples TRBV2 to TRBJ2-2; 8 nucleotides match TRBD1. CDR1 is SNHLY and CDR2 is FYNNEI in the germline V gene. With V trimmed by 10 bases and J by 6 bases, 7 bases remained unmatched. The CDR3 extends over 13 amino acids. CDR3 bases: TGTGCCACCAGATCCAGGGGGCCCGGGGAGCTGTTTTTT. The encoded protein is CATRSRGPGELFF.

The chain couples TRBV7-9 to TRBJ2-7; 9 nucleotides align to TRBD1. V shed 5 bases, J shed 6 bases, and the junction held 11 bases outside the gene matches. CDR3 length: 15 residues. The V gene's germline CDR1 is SEHNR and CDR2 FQNEAQ (reference sequence). CDR3 protein: CASSRITGGAAEQYF. The CDR3 nucleotides are TGTGCCAGCAGCCGGATAACAGGGGGCGCGGCCGAGCAGTACTTC.

This CDR3 is CASRDPGATNEKLFF. The DNA for the CDR3 is TGTGCCAGCAGGGATCCGGGAGCAACTAATGAAAAACTGTTTTTT. This rearrangement joins TRBV6-5 to TRBJ1-4, with D hard to call. The V gene's germline CDR1 is MNHEY and CDR2 SVGAGI. With 6 bases removed from V and 0 bases from J, the gap between germline ends came to 11 bases. This CDR3 region has 15 residues.

The V gene is TRBV4-1, the J gene TRBJ1-4, with TRBD1 as a possible D gene (5 bases). Germline V CDR1 and CDR2: MGHRA, YSYEKL. The CDR3 covers 12 residues. V was pared by 11 bases and J by 7 bases, with 14 bases between. The CDR3 nucleotides are TGCGCCTCCCCTCAGGGTCGTGAAAAACTGTTTTTT. This encodes CASPQGREKLFF.